These T cell receptor beta chains were read from a single sample in a study of blood T cell repertoires in COVID-19. Method: immunoSEQ multiplex PCR; TCRdb's copy keeps in-frame clones and lacks some. The table lists 200,000 to 250,000 clones, 82% of them singletons. Sequencing used PBMCs or T cells enriched from blood (not recorded which). Receptors originate from a woman aged 55-70 years who had recovered from COVID-19. CDR3s include the opening cysteine and the closing phenylalanine or tryptophan. The D gene is left open where the match is weak. Size values are once, few and many counts, or a class for expanded clones, and some rows have none.

clone size,D gene,J gene,V gene,CDR3 protein,CDR3 DNA
.,.,TRBJ2-3,TRBV5-1,CASSPRLSQNTDTQYF,TGCGCCAGCAGCCCCCGACTAAGCCAGAACACAGATACGCAGTATTTT
.,.,TRBJ2-7,TRBV20-1,CSASFFGQGLTEQYF,TGCAGTGCTAGTTTTTTCGGACAGGGACTAACCGAGCAGTACTTC
.,TRBD1,TRBJ2-5,TRBV15,CATNEGGYETQYF,TGTGCCACTAATGAAGGGGGCTACGAGACCCAGTACTTC
.,TRBD1,TRBJ2-1,TRBV5-4,CASSLLGTGVYNEQFF,TGTGCCAGCAGCCTCTTGGGGACAGGGGTCTACAATGAGCAGTTCTTC
.,.,TRBJ2-7,TRBV7-9,CASSLGQGQGFYEQYF,TGTGCCAGCAGCTTAGGTCAGGGGCAGGGGTTCTACGAGCAGTACTTC
.,.,TRBJ2-2,TRBV6-5,CASSFDRGLSGELFF,TGTGCCAGCAGTTTCGACAGGGGACTATCCGGGGAGCTGTTTTTT
.,TRBD1,TRBJ1-6,TRBV7-9,CASSPDRPNSPLHF,TGTGCCAGCAGCCCGGACAGGCCCAATTCACCCCTCCACTTT
once,.,TRBJ1-2,TRBV6-5,CASSLGGAGYGYTF,TGTGCCAGCAGCCTAGGGGGGGCCGGCTATGGCTACACCTTC
few,.,TRBJ1-4,TRBV6-5,CASQPGPGDEKLFF,TGTGCCAGCCAACCGGGACCGGGAGATGAAAAACTGTTTTTT
.,.,TRBJ2-3,TRBV25-1,CASSEDRTGPTDTQYF,TGTGCCAGCAGTGAAGATCGAACAGGGCCCACAGATACGCAGTATTTT
few,.,TRBJ2-2,TRBV5-4,CASSLKRVSGAGELFF,TGTGCCAGCAGCTTAAAACGGGTCTCGGGAGCTGGGGAGCTGTTTTTT
once,.,TRBJ2-2,TRBV7-9,CASSTRGGATGELFF,TGTGCCAGCAGTACCCGAGGAGGGGCTACCGGGGAGCTGTTTTTT
.,TRBD1,TRBJ1-4,TRBV27,CASRGDRGGLEKLFF,TGTGCCAGCAGGGGGGACCGAGGGGGCTTGGAAAAACTGTTTTTT
.,TRBD1,TRBJ1-1,TRBV27,CASRGQANMNTEAFF,TGTGCCAGCAGGGGACAGGCGAATATGAACACTGAAGCTTTCTTT
.,.,TRBJ2-1,TRBV9,CASSVAGDRYNEQFF,TGTGCCAGCAGCGTAGCGGGGGACAGATACAATGAGCAGTTCTTC
.,TRBD1,TRBJ1-5,TRBV2,CASSEYGQGPHQPQHF,TGTGCCAGCAGTGAATACGGACAGGGTCCCCATCAGCCCCAGCATTTT
few,TRBD2,TRBJ2-5,TRBV6-5,CASRPGLALETQYF,TGTGCCAGCCGCCCGGGACTAGCGTTAGAGACCCAGTACTTC
.,TRBD1,TRBJ1-4,TRBV29-1,CSVDSGQGGSKLFF,TGCAGCGTTGATTCGGGACAGGGAGGGTCAAAACTGTTTTTT
few,TRBD2,TRBJ2-3,TRBV19,CASSIISGGGPGADTQYF,TGTGCCAGTAGTATAATTAGCGGGGGGGGCCCCGGTGCAGATACGCAGTATTTT
few,.,TRBJ1-5,TRBV19,CASWMGGYQPQHF,TGTGCCAGTTGGATGGGAGGATATCAGCCCCAGCATTTT
.,TRBD2,TRBJ2-2,TRBV9,CASSAPGGDTGELFF,TGTGCCAGCAGCGCTCCTGGGGGGGACACCGGGGAGCTGTTTTTT